There are a few counts of the clone carrying this T cell receptor (beta chain). Germline assignment: CDR1 MNHEY and CDR2 SVGAGI. The length of the CDR3 is 16 residues. The V gene end was trimmed by 4 bases and the J gene end by 7 bases; junction bases not matched to a gene: 13. TCRdb ran MiXCR on the 5' RACE reads and lists one entry per CDR3 protein. The sample lists roughly 720,000 distinct CDR3 sequences, 15% to 20% occurring once. The data stem from a study of identical twins. These sequences were also reported in another study, on T cells expressing NK-cell markers. This second study notes: All TCR beta repertoires analysed originated from sorted CD3+CD56+NKG2C+, CD3+CD56+NKG2C- and CD3+CD56-NKG2C+ T cells. Eight donors were sequenced, of whom seven were HCMV-seropositive, while the remaining one was HCMV-seronegative.

This clonotype was obtained from a woman younger than 35 in good health. The sample was PBMCs. J is TRBJ2-1 and V is TRBV6-5; 7 bases agree with TRBD2. The CDR3 region is CASSFNLAALGNEQFF. The DNA of the CDR3 is TGTGCCAGCAGTTTCAATCTAGCGGCCTTAGGTAATGAGCAGTTCTTC.